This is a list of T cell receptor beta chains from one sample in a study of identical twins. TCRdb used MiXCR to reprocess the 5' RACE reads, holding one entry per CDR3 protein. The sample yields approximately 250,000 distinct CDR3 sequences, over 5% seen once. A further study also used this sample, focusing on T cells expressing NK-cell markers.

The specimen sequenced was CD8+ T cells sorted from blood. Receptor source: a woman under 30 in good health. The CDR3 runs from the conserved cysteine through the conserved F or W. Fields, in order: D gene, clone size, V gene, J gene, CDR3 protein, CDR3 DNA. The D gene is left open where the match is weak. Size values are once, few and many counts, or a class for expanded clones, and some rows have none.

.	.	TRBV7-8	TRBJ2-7	CASSLADAYEQYF	TGTGCCAGCAGCTTAGCTGACGCCTACGAGCAGTACTTC
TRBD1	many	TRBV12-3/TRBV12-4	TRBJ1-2	CASNAGTGYGYTF	TGTGCCAGCAATGCCGGGACAGGGTATGGCTACACCTTC
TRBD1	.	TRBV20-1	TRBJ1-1	CSAREGQGGPHTEAFF	TGCAGTGCTAGAGAGGGCCAGGGGGGCCCCCACACTGAAGCTTTCTTT
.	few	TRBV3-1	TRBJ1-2	CASSLSAWRNYGYTF	TGTGCCAGCAGCCTCTCAGCGTGGAGAAACTATGGCTACACCTTC
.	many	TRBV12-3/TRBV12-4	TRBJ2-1	CASSFGGEQFF	TGTGCCAGCAGTTTTGGAGGCGAGCAGTTCTTC
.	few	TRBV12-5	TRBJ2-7	CASGSGGAYEQYF	TGTGCTAGTGGTTCAGGGGGGGCCTACGAGCAGTACTTC
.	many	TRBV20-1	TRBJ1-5	CSAAQGAINQPQHF	TGCAGTGCTGCACAAGGGGCGATCAATCAGCCCCAGCATTTT
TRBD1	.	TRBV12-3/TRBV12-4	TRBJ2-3	CASTEDRVDTQYF	TGTGCCAGCACAGAGGACAGGGTTGATACGCAGTATTTT
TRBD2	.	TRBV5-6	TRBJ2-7	CASSQIAGLPYEQYF	TGTGCCAGCAGCCAGATAGCGGGGCTGCCCTACGAGCAGTACTTC
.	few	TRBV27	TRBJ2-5	CASADLGVQETQYF	TGTGCCAGCGCGGATTTGGGGGTCCAAGAGACCCAGTACTTC
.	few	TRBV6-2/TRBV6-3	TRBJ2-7	CASSYLWEEQYF	TGTGCCAGCAGTTATCTGTGGGAGGAGCAGTACTTC
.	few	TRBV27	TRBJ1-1	CASWAVGGSTEAFF	TGTGCCAGCTGGGCTGTAGGGGGGAGCACTGAAGCTTTCTTT
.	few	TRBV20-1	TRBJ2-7	CSARDADKTAYEQYF	TGCAGTGCTAGAGATGCAGATAAAACAGCCTACGAGCAGTACTTC
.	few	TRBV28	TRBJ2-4	CASRFGSVQYF	TGTGCCAGCAGATTCGGGTCCGTTCAGTACTTC
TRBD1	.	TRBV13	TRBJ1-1	CASSLAGTGREAFF	TGTGCCAGCAGCTTAGCCGGGACAGGGCGTGAAGCTTTCTTT
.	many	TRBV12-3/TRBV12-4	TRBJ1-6	CASSPPHSPLHF	TGTGCCAGCAGTCCCCCCCATTCACCCCTCCACTTT
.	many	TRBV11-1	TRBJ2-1	CASSLAWGIFSSYNEQFF	TGTGCCAGCAGCTTAGCGTGGGGTATATTCAGCTCCTACAATGAGCAGTTCTTC